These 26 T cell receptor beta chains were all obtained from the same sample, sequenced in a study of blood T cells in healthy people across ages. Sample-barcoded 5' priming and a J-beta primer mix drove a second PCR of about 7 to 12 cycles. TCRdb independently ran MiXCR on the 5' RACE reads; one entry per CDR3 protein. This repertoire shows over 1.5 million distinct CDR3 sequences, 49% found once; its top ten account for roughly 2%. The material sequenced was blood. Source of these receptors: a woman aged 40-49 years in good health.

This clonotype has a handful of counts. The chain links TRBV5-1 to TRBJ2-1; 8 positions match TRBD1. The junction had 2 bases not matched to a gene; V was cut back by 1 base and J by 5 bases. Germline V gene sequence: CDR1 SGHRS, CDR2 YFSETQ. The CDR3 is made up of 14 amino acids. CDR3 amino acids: CASSLLDRDNEQFF. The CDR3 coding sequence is TGCGCCAGCAGCTTGTTGGACAGGGACAATGAGCAGTTCTTC.

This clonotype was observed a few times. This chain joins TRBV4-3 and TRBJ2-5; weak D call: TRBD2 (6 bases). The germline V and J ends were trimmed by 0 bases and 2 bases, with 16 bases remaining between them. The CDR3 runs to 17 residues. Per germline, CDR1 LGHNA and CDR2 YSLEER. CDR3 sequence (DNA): TGCGCCAGCAGCCAAGAAGTAAGCGGGCGGTTTCAAGAGACCCAGTACTTC. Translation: CASSQEVSGRFQETQYF.

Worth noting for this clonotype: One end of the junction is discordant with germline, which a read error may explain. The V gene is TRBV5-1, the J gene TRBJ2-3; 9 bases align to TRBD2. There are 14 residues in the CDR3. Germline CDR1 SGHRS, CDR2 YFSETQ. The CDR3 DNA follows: TGCGCCAGCAGCGTGGAGACTAGCGGAGATACGCGGTATTTT. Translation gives CASSVETSGDTRYF.

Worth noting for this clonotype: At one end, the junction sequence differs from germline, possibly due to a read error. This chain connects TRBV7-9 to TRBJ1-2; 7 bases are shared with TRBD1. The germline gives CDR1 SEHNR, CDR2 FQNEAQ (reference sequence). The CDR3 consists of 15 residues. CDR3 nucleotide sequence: TGTGCCCGCAGCCCACCGGGACAGCATCGATATGGCTACACCTTC. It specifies CARSPPGQHRYGYTF. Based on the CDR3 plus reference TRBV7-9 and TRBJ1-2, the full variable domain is DTGVSQNPRHKITKRGQNVTFRCDPISEHNRLYWYRQTLGQGPEFLTYFQNEAQLEKSRLLSDRFSAERPKGSFSTLEIQRTEQGDSAMYLCARSPPGQHRYGYTFGSGTRLTVV.

This CDR3 reads CSAIKQGSQETQFF. The DNA of the CDR3 is TGCAGTGCCATAAAACAGGGATCCCAAGAGACCCAGTTCTTC. This chain connects TRBV20-1 to TRBJ2-1; maybe TRBD1 (6 bases). CDR1 DFQATT and CDR2 SNEGSKA come from the germline V gene (reference sequence). CDR3 length: 14 residues. Trimming shortened V by 6 bases and J by 13 bases, and 25 bases separated the two germline ends.

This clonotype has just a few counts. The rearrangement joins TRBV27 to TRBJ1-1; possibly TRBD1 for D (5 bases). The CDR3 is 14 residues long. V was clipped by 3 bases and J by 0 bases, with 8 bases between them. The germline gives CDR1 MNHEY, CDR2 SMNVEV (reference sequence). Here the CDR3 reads CASSLLGVNTEAFF. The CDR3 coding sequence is TGTGCCAGCAGTTTGCTGGGGGTGAACACTGAAGCTTTCTTT.

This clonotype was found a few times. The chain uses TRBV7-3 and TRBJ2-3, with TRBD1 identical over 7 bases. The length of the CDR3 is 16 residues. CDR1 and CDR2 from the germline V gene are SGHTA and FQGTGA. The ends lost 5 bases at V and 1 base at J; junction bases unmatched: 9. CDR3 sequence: CASSDPNRGGTDTQYF. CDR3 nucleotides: TGTGCCAGCAGCGATCCTAACAGGGGTGGCACAGATACGCAGTATTTT.

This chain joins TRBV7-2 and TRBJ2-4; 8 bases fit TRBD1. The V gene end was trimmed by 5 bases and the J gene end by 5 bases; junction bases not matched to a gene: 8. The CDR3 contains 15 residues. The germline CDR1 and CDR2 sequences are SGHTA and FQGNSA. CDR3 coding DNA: TGTGCCAGCAGCCTCTGGACAGGGAGAGAAAACATTCAGTACTTC. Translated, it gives CASSLWTGRENIQYF.

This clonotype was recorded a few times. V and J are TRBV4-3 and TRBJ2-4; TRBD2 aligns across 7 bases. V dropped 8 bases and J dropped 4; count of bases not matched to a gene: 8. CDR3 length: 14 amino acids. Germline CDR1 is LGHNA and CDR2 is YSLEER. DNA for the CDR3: TGCGCCAGCTCCAACCTAGCGGAAAAAAACATTCAGTACTTC. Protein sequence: CASSNLAEKNIQYF.

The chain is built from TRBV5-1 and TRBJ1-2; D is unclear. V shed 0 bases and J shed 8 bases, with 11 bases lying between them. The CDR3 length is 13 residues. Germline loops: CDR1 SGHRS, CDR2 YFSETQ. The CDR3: CASSLDGTDGYTF. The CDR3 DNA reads TGCGCCAGCAGCTTGGATGGCACAGACGGCTACACCTTC.

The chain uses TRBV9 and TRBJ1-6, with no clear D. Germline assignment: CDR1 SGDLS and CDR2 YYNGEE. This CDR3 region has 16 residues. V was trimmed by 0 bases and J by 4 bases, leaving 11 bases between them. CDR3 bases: TGTGCCAGCAGCGTAGGTAAAGGAGGTTATAATTCACCCCTCCACTTT. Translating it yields CASSVGKGGYNSPLHF.

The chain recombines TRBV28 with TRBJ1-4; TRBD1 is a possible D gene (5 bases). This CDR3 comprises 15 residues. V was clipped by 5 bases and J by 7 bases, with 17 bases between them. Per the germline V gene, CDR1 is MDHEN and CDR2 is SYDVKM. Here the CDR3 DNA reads TGTGCCAGCAGTCCGGGCGGGGCGAGAGCTGAAAAACTGTTTTTT. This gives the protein CASSPGGARAEKLFF.

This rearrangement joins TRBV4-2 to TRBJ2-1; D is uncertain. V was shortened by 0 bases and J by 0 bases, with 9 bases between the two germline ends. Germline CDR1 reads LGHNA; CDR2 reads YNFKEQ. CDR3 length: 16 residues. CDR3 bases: TGTGCCAGCAGCCAAGATTTTCGTATCTCCTACAATGAGCAGTTCTTC. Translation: CASSQDFRISYNEQFF.

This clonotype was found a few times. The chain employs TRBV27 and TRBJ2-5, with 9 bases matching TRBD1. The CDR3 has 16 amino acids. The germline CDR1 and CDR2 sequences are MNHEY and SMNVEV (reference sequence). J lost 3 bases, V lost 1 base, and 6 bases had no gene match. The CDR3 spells CASSLLRTGEKETQYF. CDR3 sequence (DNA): TGTGCCAGCAGTTTATTAAGGACAGGGGAGAAAGAGACCCAGTACTTC.

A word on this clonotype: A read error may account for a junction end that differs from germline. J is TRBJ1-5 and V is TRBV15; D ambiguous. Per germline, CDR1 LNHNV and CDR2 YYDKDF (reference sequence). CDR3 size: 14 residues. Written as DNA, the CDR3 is TGTGCCACCAGCAGACAGGTTAGCAATCGGCCCCAGCATTTT. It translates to CATSRQVSNRPQHF.

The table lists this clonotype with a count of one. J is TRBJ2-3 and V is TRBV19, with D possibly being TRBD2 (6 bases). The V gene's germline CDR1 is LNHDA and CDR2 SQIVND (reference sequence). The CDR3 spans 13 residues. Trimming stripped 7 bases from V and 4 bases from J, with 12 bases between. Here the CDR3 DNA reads TGTGCCAGTAAGGAGGGGATAGCAGATACGCAGTATTTT. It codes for CASKEGIADTQYF.

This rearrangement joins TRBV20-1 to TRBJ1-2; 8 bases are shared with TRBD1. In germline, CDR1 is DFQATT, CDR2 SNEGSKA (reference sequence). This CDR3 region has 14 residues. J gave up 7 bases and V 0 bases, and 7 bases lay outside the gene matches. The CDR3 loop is CSARDLAGGGGYTF. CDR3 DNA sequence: TGCAGTGCTAGAGATCTAGCAGGGGGCGGTGGCTACACCTTC.

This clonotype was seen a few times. Written as DNA, the CDR3 is TGTGCCAGCAGCCCTCGAGGGGACAGGGGCTATGGCTACACCTTC. Translated: CASSPRGDRGYGYTF. This chain uses TRBV7-8 with TRBJ1-2; 10 bases are a match to TRBD1. Germline V gives CDR1 SGHVS, CDR2 FQNEAQ. V lost 5 bases and J lost 4; bases outside the gene matches: 7. The CDR3 loop spans 15 amino acids.

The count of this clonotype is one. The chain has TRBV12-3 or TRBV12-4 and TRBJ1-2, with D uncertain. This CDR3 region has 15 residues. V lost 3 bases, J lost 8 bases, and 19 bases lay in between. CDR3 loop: CASSLGRRIVGGYTF. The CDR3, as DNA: TGTGCCAGCAGTTTGGGCAGGCGTATCGTCGGGGGCTACACCTTC.

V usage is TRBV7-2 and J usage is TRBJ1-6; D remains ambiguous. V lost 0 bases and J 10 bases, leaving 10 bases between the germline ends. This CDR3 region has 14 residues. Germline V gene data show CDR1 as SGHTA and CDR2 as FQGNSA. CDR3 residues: CASSLARTGSPLHF. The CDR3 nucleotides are TGTGCCAGCAGCTTAGCGCGAACGGGCTCACCCCTCCACTTT. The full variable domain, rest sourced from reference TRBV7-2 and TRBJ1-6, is GAGVSQSPSNKVTEKGKDVELRCDPISGHTALYWYRQSLGQGLEFLIYFQGNSAPDKSGLPSDRFSAERTGGSVSTLTIQRTQQEDSAVYLCASSLARTGSPLHFGNGTRLTVT.

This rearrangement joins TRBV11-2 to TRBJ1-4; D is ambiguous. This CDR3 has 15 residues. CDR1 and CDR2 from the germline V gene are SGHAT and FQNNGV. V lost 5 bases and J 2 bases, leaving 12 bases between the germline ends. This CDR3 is CASSPPGGTNEKLFF. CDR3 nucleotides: TGTGCCAGCAGCCCCCCAGGCGGTACTAATGAAAAACTGTTTTTT.

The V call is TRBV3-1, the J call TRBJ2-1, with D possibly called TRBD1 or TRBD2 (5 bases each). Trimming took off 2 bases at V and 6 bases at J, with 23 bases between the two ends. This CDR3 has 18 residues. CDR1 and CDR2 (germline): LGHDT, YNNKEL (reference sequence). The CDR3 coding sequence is TGTGCCAGCAGCCAAACGGGGAAGGGGCTAGCATTAGGCAATGAGCAGTTCTTC. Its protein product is CASSQTGKGLALGNEQFF.

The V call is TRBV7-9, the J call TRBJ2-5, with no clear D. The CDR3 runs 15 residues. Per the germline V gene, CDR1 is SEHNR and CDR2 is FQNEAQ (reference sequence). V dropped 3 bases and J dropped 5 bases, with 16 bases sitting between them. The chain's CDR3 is CASSFSGATAETQYF. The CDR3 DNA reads TGTGCCAGCAGCTTCTCAGGAGCCACAGCGGAGACCCAGTACTTC.

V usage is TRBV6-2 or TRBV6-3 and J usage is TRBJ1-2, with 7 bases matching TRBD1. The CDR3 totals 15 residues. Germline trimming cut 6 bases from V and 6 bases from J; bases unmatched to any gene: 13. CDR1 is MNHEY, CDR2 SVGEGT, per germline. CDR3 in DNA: TGTGCCAGCAGCCATAGGGACAGTACCTGGGATGGCTACACCTTC. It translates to CASSHRDSTWDGYTF.

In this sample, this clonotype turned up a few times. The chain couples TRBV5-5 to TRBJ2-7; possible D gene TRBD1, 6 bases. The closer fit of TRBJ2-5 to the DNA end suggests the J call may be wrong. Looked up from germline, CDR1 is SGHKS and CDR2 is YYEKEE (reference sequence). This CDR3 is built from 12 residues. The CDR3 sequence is CASKDSEETQYF. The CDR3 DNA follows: TGTGCCAGCAAGGACAGCGAAGAGACCCAGTACTTC.

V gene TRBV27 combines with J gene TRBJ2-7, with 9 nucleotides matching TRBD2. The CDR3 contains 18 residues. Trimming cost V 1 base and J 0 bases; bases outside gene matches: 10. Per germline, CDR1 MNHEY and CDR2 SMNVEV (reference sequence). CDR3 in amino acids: CASSLWGSSGASSYEQYF. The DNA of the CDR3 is TGTGCCAGCAGTTTATGGGGATCTAGCGGGGCCTCCTCCTACGAGCAGTACTTC.